This TCR beta chain appears in the sequencing data of a study of shared clonotypes between healthy human individuals. Study-level information: CD4 naive cells filled three plates per donor, CD4 memory three, CD8 naive two and CD8 memory one.

Looked up from germline, CDR1 is MNHNY and CDR2 is SVGAGI (reference sequence). Trimming shortened V by 0 bases and J by 4 bases, and 8 bases separated the two germline ends. CDR3 length equals 14 residues. Only Caucasian adults living in Nashville, Tennessee made up the donor group. Data came from immunoSEQ multiplex PCR; TCRdb stores just in-frame clones and leaves some out. The table shows about 2.4 million clones, with roughly nine tenths occurring only once. The J gene is TRBJ2-3, the V gene TRBV6-6; tentative D call: TRBD2 (5 bases). The receptor was derived from a man aged 18 to 35 in good health. The source material was naive CD4+ T cells sorted from blood. Subset noted: CD45RA+ positively selected. CDR3 sequence reads: CASSYSSAPDTQYF. DNA of the CDR3: TGTGCCAGCAGTTACTCTAGCGCGCCAGATACGCAGTATTTT.